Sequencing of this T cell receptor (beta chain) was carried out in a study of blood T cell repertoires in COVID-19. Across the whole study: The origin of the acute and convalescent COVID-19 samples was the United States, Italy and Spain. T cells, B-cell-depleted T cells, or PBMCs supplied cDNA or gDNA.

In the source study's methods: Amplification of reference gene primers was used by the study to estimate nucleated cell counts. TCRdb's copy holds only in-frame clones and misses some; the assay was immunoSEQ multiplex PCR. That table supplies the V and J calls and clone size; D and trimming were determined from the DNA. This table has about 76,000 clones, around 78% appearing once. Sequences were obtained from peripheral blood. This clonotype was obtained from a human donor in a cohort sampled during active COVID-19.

The CDR3 DNA reads as TGTGCCACCATGTCGGGACTAAACACAGATACGCAGTATTTT. Protein product: CATMSGLNTDTQYF. The chain carries TRBV15 and TRBJ2-3; the match to TRBD2 covers 7 bases. V was pared by 7 bases and J by 2 bases, with 6 bases of the junction left unmatched. CDR1 and CDR2 from the germline V gene are LNHNV and YYDKDF (reference sequence). The CDR3 is 14 residues long.